Below are 22 T cell receptor beta chains sequenced from a single sample in a study of identical twins. TCRdb ran MiXCR on the 5' RACE reads and lists one entry per CDR3 protein. The sample has approximately 680,000 distinct CDR3 sequences; just over 7% are singletons. The same sample was also used in a study of yellow fever vaccine responses in identical twins.

The specimen was PBMCs. All receptors derive from a woman between 18 and 29 years old in good health.

This sequence joins TRBV7-3 and TRBJ2-1, with TRBD2 as a possible D gene (5 bases). V lost 2 bases and J lost 0, with 14 bases in between. Germline V gene sequence: CDR1 SGHTA, CDR2 FQGTGA. This CDR3 has 17 amino acids. The CDR3 DNA reads as TGTGCCAGCAGCTTAGCACTAGGGCCGAGCTCCTACAATGAGCAGTTCTTC. Amino acids: CASSLALGPSSYNEQFF.

The chain carries TRBV12-3 or TRBV12-4 and TRBJ2-5; 11 nucleotides line up with TRBD2. The CDR3 contains 14 residues. Trimming cost V 5 bases and J 7 bases; bases outside gene matches: 6. This CDR3 reads CASSPNSGGVTQYF. The CDR3 DNA is TGTGCCAGCAGTCCAAATAGCGGGGGGGTGACCCAGTACTTC.

This clonotype has ten or more counts. V is TRBV7-9 and J is TRBJ1-2; D is possibly TRBD1 (5 bases). Trimming removed 1 base at V and 4 bases at J, with 7 bases between. This CDR3 has 13 residues. Germline-derived CDR1 and CDR2 are SEHNR and FQNEAQ (reference sequence). This CDR3 is CASSLEGLYGYTF. The CDR3 DNA follows: TGTGCCAGCAGCTTAGAGGGACTCTATGGCTACACCTTC.

The rearrangement links TRBV10-2 to TRBJ2-7, with 7 bases aligning to TRBD2. Germline V gene data show CDR1 as WSHSY and CDR2 as SAAADI. The ends lost 8 bases at V and 3 bases at J; junction bases unmatched: 7. The CDR3 covers 13 residues. CDR3: CASGGLADYEQYF. The DNA for the CDR3 is TGCGCCAGCGGAGGTCTAGCGGACTACGAGCAGTACTTC.

In its sample, this clonotype was seen many times. In DNA form, the CDR3 reads TGTGCCAGCAGTTTATTAGGGGGAGGCTCTGGAAACACCATATATTTT. Its protein product is CASSLLGGGSGNTIYF. This chain joins TRBV28 and TRBJ1-3; possibly TRBD1 for D (6 bases). The CDR3 length is 16 residues. Trimming pared 1 base from V and 0 bases from J, leaving 10 bases between. CDR1 is MDHEN, CDR2 SYDVKM, per germline.

This clonotype was counted only a few times. This rearrangement joins TRBV5-5 to TRBJ2-1; D gene uncertain. The CDR3 totals 16 residues. Trimming took off 4 bases at V and 3 bases at J, with 17 bases between the two ends. Germline CDR1 reads SGHKS; CDR2 reads YYEKEE (reference sequence). The CDR3 sequence: CASSPISGALYNEQFF. The CDR3 DNA reads as TGTGCCAGCAGCCCTATATCCGGCGCCCTCTACAATGAGCAGTTCTTC. Combining the CDR3 with reference TRBV5-5 and TRBJ2-1 gives the whole variable domain DAGVTQSPTHLIKTRGQQVTLRCSPISGHKSVSWYQQVLGQGPQFIFQYYEKEERGRGNFPDRFSARQFPNYSSELNVNALLLGDSALYLCASSPISGALYNEQFFGPGTRLTVL.

This clonotype was seen more than once but under ten times. The chain recombines TRBV2 with TRBJ2-7, with 7 bases fitting TRBD1. Unmatched junction bases numbered 5, after V lost 6 bases and J lost 6 bases. The CDR3 has 12 residues. Germline loops: CDR1 SNHLY, CDR2 FYNNEI. The CDR3 here is CASRETGTEQYV. The CDR3 region has the DNA TGTGCCAGCAGAGAGACAGGGACCGAGCAGTACGTC.

In its sample, this clonotype was seen many times. The gene calls are TRBV10-3 and TRBJ2-2; 8 nucleotides match TRBD2. The CDR3 spans 17 residues. In germline, CDR1 is ENHRY, CDR2 SYGVKD. J lost 0 bases, V lost 9 bases, and 12 bases had no gene match. The DNA for the CDR3 is TGTGCCATAGGGGAAACTAGCGGACCAACGAACACCGGGGAGCTGTTTTTT. It specifies CAIGETSGPTNTGELFF.

In its sample, this clonotype was seen a few times. The rearrangement joins TRBV5-1 to TRBJ1-1, with a weak D call TRBD1 (6 bases). The CDR3 contains 15 residues. Germline lookup yields CDR1 SGHRS and CDR2 YFSETQ. The V end was cut by 4 bases, the J end by 1 base, with 14 bases between. The CDR3 spells CASSLRRGENTEAFF. DNA for the CDR3: TGCGCCAGCAGCCTCCGGAGGGGGGAGAACACTGAAGCTTTCTTT.

There are a few counts of this clonotype. The chain's CDR3 is CASSSLHPTGPNEQFF. DNA of the CDR3: TGTGCCAGCAGCTCCCTGCACCCGACAGGTCCCAATGAGCAGTTCTTC. This chain links TRBV7-8 with TRBJ2-1; maybe TRBD1 (6 bases). Trimming removed 4 bases from V and 6 bases from J, with 19 bases in between. CDR1 and CDR2 (germline): SGHVS, FQNEAQ. The CDR3 totals 16 residues. Together with reference TRBV7-8 and TRBJ2-1, the CDR3 gives the full variable domain: GAGVSQSPRYKVAKRGQDVALRCDPISGHVSLFWYQQALGQGPEFLTYFQNEAQLDKSGLPSDRFFAERPEGSVSTLKIQRTQQEDSAVYLCASSSLHPTGPNEQFFGPGTRLTVL.

This clonotype has more than one count but fewer than ten. This chain connects TRBV10-3 to TRBJ2-5; 7 bases match TRBD2. Germline assignment: CDR1 ENHRY and CDR2 SYGVKD. V trimming: 2 bases; J trimming: 4 bases; junction bases outside the gene matches: 1. The CDR3 totals 13 residues. CDR3 DNA sequence: TGTGCCATCAGTGAGCCGGGGGGAGAGACCCAGTACTTC. Its protein product is CAISEPGGETQYF.

The V gene is TRBV28, the J gene TRBJ1-5, with 7 nucleotides matching TRBD1. The J segment lost 4 bases and the V segment lost 3 bases, leaving 6 bases of the junction unmatched. The germline gives CDR1 MDHEN, CDR2 SYDVKM. This CDR3 comprises 15 residues. For the CDR3, the DNA is TGTGCCAGCAGTTTCCGACAGGGATCAAATCAGCCCCAGCATTTT. Amino acid sequence: CASSFRQGSNQPQHF.

There are a few counts of this clonotype. This chain connects TRBV11-3 to TRBJ1-1, with D maybe TRBD1 (5 bases). The CDR3 totals 14 residues. Per the germline V gene, CDR1 is SGHNT and CDR2 is YENEEA. V shed 2 bases and J shed 7 bases, with 14 bases lying between them. In nucleotides, the CDR3 is TGTGCCAGCAGCTTAAGGTTCCAGGGCGATGAAGCTTTCTTT. Translated, it gives CASSLRFQGDEAFF.

Ten or more counts support this clonotype. One end of the junction does not line up with germline, which may come from a read error. The rearrangement joins TRBV25-1 to TRBJ1-1, with D perhaps TRBD1 (6 bases). CDR3 length: 13 amino acids. The germline gives CDR1 MGHDK, CDR2 SYGVNS. The CDR3 region has the DNA TGTGCCAGCACTGAACAGGGAAACACTGAAGCTTTCTTT. Translated: CASTEQGNTEAFF.

The chain carries TRBV24-1 and TRBJ2-1; 12 nucleotides match TRBD1. The length of the CDR3 is 17 residues. The junction had 6 bases not matched to a gene; V was cut back by 0 bases and J by 7 bases. The germline CDR1 and CDR2 sequences are KGHDR and SFDVKD. The CDR3 DNA reads TGTGCCACCAGTGATTTGCCGGGACAGGGGGCAGGGAATGAGCAGTTCTTC. This encodes CATSDLPGQGAGNEQFF.

This clonotype was found many times. The chain links TRBV10-3 to TRBJ2-1; possibly TRBD2 for D (6 bases). Trimming removed 0 bases from V and 10 bases from J, with 13 bases in between. The CDR3 has 14 residues. Germline values: CDR1 ENHRY, CDR2 SYGVKD. This CDR3 reads CAISESSGSGEQFF. The CDR3 DNA sequence: TGTGCCATCAGTGAGTCGTCGGGCAGCGGGGAGCAGTTCTTC.

There are many counts of this clonotype. The chain has TRBV20-1 and TRBJ2-3, with TRBD2 matching 8 bases. The CDR3 runs 14 residues. V lost 3 bases and J lost 2; bases outside the gene matches: 4. Germline CDR1 reads DFQATT; CDR2 reads SNEGSKA (reference sequence). CDR3 DNA sequence: TGCAGTGCTAGCACTAGCGGATCCACAGATACGCAGTATTTT. This codes for CSASTSGSTDTQYF.

This clonotype occurred a few times. The gene calls are TRBV6-5 and TRBJ2-4; possible D gene TRBD1, 5 bases. The CDR3 is 16 residues long. Germline lookup yields CDR1 MNHEY and CDR2 SVGAGI. V was pared by 0 bases and J by 1 base, with 10 bases between. This CDR3 reads CASSYSQGVAKNIQYF. CDR3 bases: TGTGCCAGCAGTTACTCCCAGGGCGTTGCCAAAAACATTCAGTACTTC.

This clonotype was observed a few times. The V gene is TRBV27, the J gene TRBJ1-5; TRBD1 might be the D (6 bases). V was cut by 8 bases and J by 0 bases, with 11 bases left in between. This CDR3 is 14 amino acids long. Germline-derived CDR1 and CDR2 are MNHEY and SMNVEV (reference sequence). The CDR3 region is CASSNRVSNQPQHF. CDR3 sequence (DNA): TGTGCCAGCTCAAACAGGGTTAGCAATCAGCCCCAGCATTTT.

This clonotype was seen at least ten times. The J gene is TRBJ2-7, the V gene TRBV20-1; D is possibly TRBD2 (5 bases). V lost 3 bases and J 2 bases, leaving 11 bases between the germline ends. CDR3 length: 13 amino acids. Looked up from germline, CDR1 is DFQATT and CDR2 is SNEGSKA (reference sequence). For the CDR3, the DNA is TGCAGTGCTAGCAATGGACTCGCCTACGAGCAGTACTTC. Amino acid sequence: CSASNGLAYEQYF.

The V gene is TRBV27, the J gene TRBJ2-2, with D perhaps matching TRBD2 (5 bases). The CDR3 extends over 15 amino acids. Trimming left V 0 bases short and J 6 bases short, with 11 bases between. Germline V lookup: CDR1 MNHEY, CDR2 SMNVEV (reference sequence). The CDR3 loop reads CASSLSTAGAGELFF. DNA of the CDR3: TGTGCCAGCAGTTTATCAACAGCCGGGGCCGGGGAGCTGTTTTTT.

This clonotype appeared a few times. V usage is TRBV28 and J usage is TRBJ2-2; tentatively, D is TRBD1 (5 bases). Trimming pared 5 bases from V and 4 bases from J, leaving 14 bases between. Germline values: CDR1 MDHEN, CDR2 SYDVKM. The CDR3 contains 15 residues. CDR3 region: CASSIFRQITGELFF. Here the CDR3 DNA reads TGTGCCAGCAGTATATTCCGACAGATCACCGGGGAGCTGTTTTTT.